These T cell receptor beta chains were read from a single sample in a study of regulatory T cells in long-lasting Graves disease. MiXCR was run by TCRdb on the multiplex PCR reads, yielding one entry per CDR3 protein. This table has under 500,000 distinct CDR3 sequences, about 20% appearing once. The sequencing used peripheral blood mononuclear cells (PBMCs), collected when the disease was refractory, from a patient treated with antithyroid drugs. The receptors here all came from a female donor with Graves disease. The CDR3 runs from the conserved cysteine through the conserved F or W. D genes are given only for firm matches. The size entry is marked missing in some rows and otherwise reads once, few, many or a size class.

TRBD1,TRBV18,TRBJ2-7,few,TGTGCCAGCTCACCACAGGACAGGGTGGGGGAGCAGTACTTC,CASSPQDRVGEQYF
TRBD2,TRBV11-2,TRBJ2-5,many,TGTGCCAGCAGAATAGCGGGAAACCAAGAGACCCAGTACTTC,CASRIAGNQETQYF
NA,TRBV6-2/TRBV6-3,TRBJ1-2,NA,TGTGCCAGCAGTTCTTACTCACTGGGTGTCGATGGCTACACCTTC,CASSSYSLGVDGYTF
TRBD1,TRBV29-1,TRBJ1-1,NA,TGCAGCGTCATTAGGACAGGGAACACTGAAGCTTTCTTT,CSVIRTGNTEAFF
NA,TRBV12-3/TRBV12-4,TRBJ1-4,many,TGTGCCAGCAGTCAAGCTAGGTCTAGAAATGAAAAACTGTTTTTT,CASSQARSRNEKLFF
NA,TRBV12-3/TRBV12-4,TRBJ2-6,many,TGTGCCAGCAGAACAGGGTCTGGGGCCAACGTCCTGACTTTC,CASRTGSGANVLTF
TRBD2,TRBV12-3/TRBV12-4,TRBJ2-7,few,TGTGCCACCACTAAAGAAGCGGGAAGTAGGTACGAGCAGTACTTC,CATTKEAGSRYEQYF
NA,TRBV12-3/TRBV12-4,TRBJ2-7,many,TGTGCCAGCAGCCTTGACACCTCTTCCTACGAGCAGTACTTC,CASSLDTSSYEQYF
TRBD2,TRBV14,TRBJ2-7,few,TGTGCCAGCAGCCAAGGACTAGCAAACGCCTACGAGCAGTACTTC,CASSQGLANAYEQYF
NA,TRBV2,TRBJ1-5,NA,TGTGCCAGCAAACTACAGGGCCGCAATCAGCCCCAGCATTTT,CASKLQGRNQPQHF
NA,TRBV28,TRBJ1-5,NA,TGTGCCAGCAGTTCTCTCAGGGTGGGTCAGCCCCAGCATTTT,CASSSLRVGQPQHF
NA,TRBV6-5,TRBJ1-4,NA,TGTGCCAGCAGTTACCAGTGGAGTGGGAACGGTGAAAAACTGTTTTTT,CASSYQWSGNGEKLFF
TRBD1,TRBV5-1,TRBJ2-2,NA,TGCGCCAGCAGCTCGGGGGACAGGGGGAGGACCGGGGAGCTGTTTTTT,CASSSGDRGRTGELFF
NA,TRBV29-1,TRBJ2-7,NA,TGCAGCGTGGCCTCGGGACGGTTGCCCTACGAGCAGTACTTC,CSVASGRLPYEQYF
NA,TRBV6-5,TRBJ1-1,NA,TGTGCCAGCAGTTACTCGAATACAGATATGAACACTGAAGCTTTCTTT,CASSYSNTDMNTEAFF
TRBD2,TRBV11-2,TRBJ2-7,NA,TGTGCCAGCGGACCTAGCGGGACGGATTACGAGCAGTACTTC,CASGPSGTDYEQYF
NA,TRBV28,TRBJ1-6,many,TGTGCCAGCAGTCTGACTCAAGGAATGCATAATTCACCCCTCCACTTT,CASSLTQGMHNSPLHF
NA,TRBV12-3/TRBV12-4,TRBJ1-1,many,TGTGCCAGCAGTTTAGGATGGGACACTGAAGCTTTCTTT,CASSLGWDTEAFF
TRBD1,TRBV10-2,TRBJ1-1,few,TGCGCCAGCAGTAAACCACAGGGGATTTATACTGAAGCTTTCTTT,CASSKPQGIYTEAFF
NA,TRBV19,TRBJ2-1,NA,TGTGCCACTAAAACTAGTTCCTACAATGAGCAGTTCTTC,CATKTSSYNEQFF
NA,TRBV5-8,TRBJ2-7,few,TGTGCCAGCAGCAAAGGGACTTCCAACGAGCAGTACTTC,CASSKGTSNEQYF
TRBD1,TRBV5-5,TRBJ2-5,NA,TGTGCCAGCAGCCCCCGGATCAGACAGGGGATGGGGACCCAGTACTTC,CASSPRIRQGMGTQYF
NA,TRBV7-2,TRBJ2-5,many,TGTGCCAGCAGCTTAGAAGTGGGTCACCTTCAAGAGACCCAGTACTTC,CASSLEVGHLQETQYF
TRBD1,TRBV27,TRBJ1-5,NA,TGTGCCAGCAGTCCGATACAGGGGGAGCCCCAGCATTTT,CASSPIQGEPQHF
NA,TRBV12-3/TRBV12-4,TRBJ2-3,few,TGTGCCAGCAGTTTAGCACTTAGTTTTGCGGCCCGGGGGCAGTATTTT,CASSLALSFAARGQYF
NA,TRBV28,TRBJ2-5,many,TGTGCCAGCAGTGGATGGGGGGCAGAGACCCAGTACTTC,CASSGWGAETQYF
NA,TRBV11-2,TRBJ2-1,NA,TGTGCCAGCAGCTTAGGGGGACATACCAATGAGCAGTTCTTC,CASSLGGHTNEQFF
NA,TRBV28,TRBJ1-5,many,TGTGCCAGCACCCCTTGGGCAGCCACCGTCAATCAGCCCCAGCATTTT,CASTPWAATVNQPQHF
NA,TRBV30,TRBJ2-7,few,TGTGCCTGCAGGGACACGGGCTACGAGCAGTACTTC,CACRDTGYEQYF
TRBD2,TRBV10-2,TRBJ2-2,many,TGCGCCAGCAGAGGACTAGCGGGAAACACCGGGGAGCTGTTTTTT,CASRGLAGNTGELFF
NA,TRBV19,TRBJ2-5,few,TGTGCCAGTAGTATATCGCCCGGGGAGACCCAGTACTTC,CASSISPGETQYF
NA,TRBV6-2/TRBV6-3,TRBJ1-5,NA,TGTGCCAGCAGCCCTCGGGAGGGACAGCCCCAGCATTTT,CASSPREGQPQHF
NA,TRBV18,TRBJ2-7,many,TGTGCCAGCTCACCACCGGCGTCCTACGAGCAGTACTTC,CASSPPASYEQYF
NA,TRBV11-2,TRBJ1-1,many,TGTGCCAGCAGCTCCAACTGGGGAATGGCTGAAGCTTTCTTT,CASSSNWGMAEAFF
TRBD1,TRBV12-3/TRBV12-4,TRBJ2-5,many,TGTGCCAGTTCCGGGACAGGGGGGTCTGAGACCCAGTACTTC,CASSGTGGSETQYF
TRBD1,TRBV7-8,TRBJ2-2,many,TGTGCCAGCAGCTTGAGGACAGGGGACACCGGGGAGCTGTTTTTT,CASSLRTGDTGELFF
TRBD1,TRBV28,TRBJ2-7,many,TGTGCCAGCAGTATACAGGGGCTGTACGAGCAGTACTTC,CASSIQGLYEQYF